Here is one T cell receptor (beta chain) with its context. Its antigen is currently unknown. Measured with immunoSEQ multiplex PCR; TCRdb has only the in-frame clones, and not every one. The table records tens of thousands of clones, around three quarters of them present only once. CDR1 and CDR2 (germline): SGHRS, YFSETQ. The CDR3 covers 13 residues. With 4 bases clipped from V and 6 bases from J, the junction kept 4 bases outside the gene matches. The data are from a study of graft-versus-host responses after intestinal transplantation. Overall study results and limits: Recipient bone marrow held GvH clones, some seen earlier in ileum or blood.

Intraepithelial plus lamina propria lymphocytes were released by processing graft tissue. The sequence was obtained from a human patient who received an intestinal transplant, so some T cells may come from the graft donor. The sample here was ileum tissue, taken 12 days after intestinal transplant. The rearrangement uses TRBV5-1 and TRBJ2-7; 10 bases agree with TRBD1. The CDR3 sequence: CASSPGQGFEQYF. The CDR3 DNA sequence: TGCGCCAGCAGCCCGGGACAGGGGTTCGAGCAGTACTTC.